Below, 17 T cell receptor beta chains from the same sample are listed, as sequenced in a study of blood T cells in healthy people across ages. Sample-barcoded 5' priming and a J-beta primer mix drove a second PCR of roughly 6 to 12 cycles. TCRdb fed the 5' RACE reads into MiXCR, producing one record per CDR3 protein. The data hold nearly 800,000 distinct CDR3 sequences, with approximately 25% observed a single time. The same sample was also studied in work on T cells of mothers and their children.

The sequencing sample was made of blood. These TCRs come from a boy aged 5-17 years in good health.

Only a few counts were recorded for this clonotype. This chain links TRBV6-6 with TRBJ2-7; D may be TRBD2 (6 bases). Trimming took off 6 bases at V and 2 bases at J, with 17 bases between the two ends. The CDR3 sequence is 15 residues long. Germline CDR1 MNHNY, CDR2 SVGAGI (reference sequence). The CDR3 region is CASRANRDSAYEQYF. The CDR3 DNA sequence: TGTGCCAGCAGAGCTAACCGGGACTCAGCCTACGAGCAGTACTTC.

This sequence joins TRBV6-6 and TRBJ2-3; 7 bases are shared with TRBD2. The CDR3 has 14 residues. Germline-derived CDR1 and CDR2 are MNHNY and SVGAGI (reference sequence). V shed 0 bases, J shed 7 bases, and the junction held 4 bases outside the gene matches. CDR3 sequence (DNA): TGTGCCAGCAGTTACTCCGTAGCGGGCCATACGCAGTATTTT. Translation: CASSYSVAGHTQYF.

The V gene is TRBV4-3, the J gene TRBJ2-3; 9 positions agree with TRBD2. Germline V gene data show CDR1 as LGHNA and CDR2 as YSLEER. Losses at the gene ends were 4 bases for V and 3 bases for J; bases not matched to a gene: 8. This CDR3 spans 16 amino acids. In DNA, the CDR3 is TGCGCCAGCAGCCTATTAGCGGGAGATGGGACAGATACGCAGTATTTT. Protein product: CASSLLAGDGTDTQYF.

A word on this clonotype: The conserved phenylalanine or tryptophan is not found at the CDR3 terminus, so this likely reflects a read error. CDR3 residues: CASSQEGSSYEQYL. CDR3 nucleotides: TGCGCCAGCAGCCAAGAGGGCAGCTCCTACGAGCAGTACCTC. The rearrangement links TRBV4-3 to TRBJ2-7; D remains unclear. Trimming removed 0 bases at V and 0 bases at J, with 6 bases between. Germline V gene sequence: CDR1 LGHNA, CDR2 YSLEER. The CDR3 runs 14 residues.

This rearrangement joins TRBV28 to TRBJ2-3; 11 bases are a match to TRBD2. The CDR3 sequence is 16 residues long. Germline V lookup: CDR1 MDHEN, CDR2 SYDVKM. Trimming took 5 bases from V and 9 from J; bases not matched to a gene: 13. CDR3 sequence reads: CASSRSKLAGADTQYF. The CDR3 nucleotides are TGTGCCAGCAGTCGGAGCAAACTAGCGGGGGCCGACACGCAGTATTTT.

This clonotype has only a few counts. The rearrangement links TRBV6-2 or TRBV6-3 to TRBJ1-5; D gene ambiguous. Germline V lookup: CDR1 MNHEY, CDR2 SVGEGT. The CDR3 has 13 residues. The V gene lost 6 bases and the J gene lost 6 bases, with 12 bases spanning the gap. The CDR3 region is CASSERLSQPQHF. The CDR3 coding sequence is TGTGCCAGCAGCGAAAGGCTTAGTCAGCCCCAGCATTTT.

This clonotype was observed a few times. The J gene is TRBJ2-2, the V gene TRBV3-1, with 7 bases fitting TRBD1. The CDR3 consists of 15 residues. The germline V gene encodes CDR1 LGHDT and CDR2 YNNKEL (reference sequence). After removal of 4 bases from V and 6 bases from J, the junction contained 8 bases not matched to a gene. As DNA, the CDR3 is TGTGCCAGCAGCCTTGCCGGGACAGTCCCCGGGGAGCTGTTTTTT. Protein sequence: CASSLAGTVPGELFF. Full variable domain (missing parts from reference TRBV3-1 and TRBJ2-2): DTAVSQTPKYLVTQMGNDKSIKCEQNLGHDTMYWYKQDSKKFLKIMFSYNNKELIINETVPNRFSPKSPDKAHLNLHINSLELGDSAVYFCASSLAGTVPGELFFGEGSRLTVL.

This clonotype was counted only a few times. The rearrangement uses TRBV28 and TRBJ2-7; 7 nucleotides match TRBD1. V dropped 2 bases and J dropped 0; count of bases not matched to a gene: 4. This CDR3 is built from 15 residues. CDR1 and CDR2 from the germline V gene are MDHEN and SYDVKM. CDR3 sequence: CASSLTRDSSYEQYF. The CDR3 region has the DNA TGTGCCAGCAGTTTAACAAGGGACAGCTCCTACGAGCAGTACTTC.

Here the CDR3 DNA reads TGCGCCAGCAGCTCCTCAGACAGGGGTTCAGATACGCAGTATTTT. This gives the protein CASSSSDRGSDTQYF. This chain connects TRBV5-1 to TRBJ2-3; TRBD1 matches 8 bases. Per germline, CDR1 SGHRS and CDR2 YFSETQ. CDR3 length equals 15 residues. Germline trimming cut 3 bases from V and 4 bases from J; bases unmatched to any gene: 7.

This clonotype was observed a few times. Written as DNA, the CDR3 is TGTGCCATCAGTGGGACAGGGTTAGGCGAGCAGTACTTC. Translated, it gives CAISGTGLGEQYF. The chain employs TRBV10-3 and TRBJ2-5; 8 bases align to TRBD1. The end of the DNA is better explained by TRBJ2-7, so the J call may be wrong. The germline V gene encodes CDR1 ENHRY and CDR2 SYGVKD. The CDR3 extends over 13 amino acids.

The V call is TRBV5-1, the J call TRBJ2-5, with D unresolved. CDR1 is SGHRS, CDR2 YFSETQ, per germline. V was cut by 1 base and J by 0 bases, with 13 bases left in between. The CDR3 contains 16 residues. The CDR3 reads CASSLLENLYQETQYF. CDR3 in DNA: TGCGCCAGCAGCTTGTTGGAAAACCTGTACCAAGAGACCCAGTACTTC.

The chain uses TRBV7-2 and TRBJ1-2, with D perhaps TRBD1 (5 bases). The germline CDR1 and CDR2 sequences are SGHTA and FQGNSA. Trimming stripped 5 bases from V and 3 bases from J, with 16 bases between. The CDR3 extends over 15 amino acids. The CDR3 is CASSPLAGDDYGYTF. As DNA, the CDR3 is TGTGCCAGCAGCCCCCTAGCGGGGGATGACTATGGCTACACCTTC.

The chain employs TRBV5-5 and TRBJ1-4; the D is unclear. This CDR3 comprises 15 residues. From germline, CDR1 is SGHKS and CDR2 YYEKEE (reference sequence). Deletions cut 2 bases from V and 5 bases from J, with 13 bases between. The CDR3 DNA follows: TGTGCCAGCAGCTTTGCGAGTAGCAGGAATGAAAAACTGTTTTTT. It specifies CASSFASSRNEKLFF.

The chain uses TRBV7-2 and TRBJ2-2; D may be TRBD1 (5 bases). CDR3 size: 14 residues. Germline V lookup: CDR1 SGHTA, CDR2 FQGNSA. V was clipped by 5 bases and J by 1 base, with 8 bases between them. The CDR3 here is CASSDQGNTGELFF. DNA of the CDR3: TGTGCCAGCAGCGATCAGGGGAACACCGGGGAGCTGTTTTTT. The whole variable domain, remainder taken from reference TRBV7-2 and TRBJ2-2, is GAGVSQSPSNKVTEKGKDVELRCDPISGHTALYWYRQSLGQGLEFLIYFQGNSAPDKSGLPSDRFSAERTGGSVSTLTIQRTQQEDSAVYLCASSDQGNTGELFFGEGSRLTVL.

This clonotype was found a few times. V usage is TRBV29-1 and J usage is TRBJ2-7; 11 positions match TRBD2. Per germline, CDR1 SQVTM and CDR2 ANQGSEA. The CDR3 loop spans 15 amino acids. With V trimmed by 0 bases and J by 3 bases, 4 bases remained unmatched. The DNA of the CDR3 is TGCAGCGTTGAAGAAGGGACTAGCGGAAACTACGAGCAGTACTTC. Amino acids: CSVEEGTSGNYEQYF.

The V and J genes are TRBV4-1 and TRBJ2-1; either TRBD1 or TRBD2 may fit D (5 bases each). The DNA matches TRBJ2-5 better at its end, which makes the J call doubtful. CDR3 length equals 15 residues. CDR1 MGHRA and CDR2 YSYEKL come from the germline V gene. CDR3 in DNA: TGCGCCAGCAGCTCCTCAATGGTGGGGGTAGAGACCCAGTACTTC. Translation gives CASSSSMVGVETQYF.

The genes are TRBV24-1 and TRBJ2-1, with D perhaps matching TRBD2 (5 bases). The J call may be mistaken, given a closer DNA end match to TRBJ2-5. The CDR3 sequence is 14 residues long. Looked up from germline, CDR1 is KGHDR and CDR2 is SFDVKD. CDR3 amino acids: CATSDPGFQETQYF. The CDR3 bases are TGTGCCACCAGTGATCCGGGATTTCAAGAGACCCAGTACTTC.